This TCR beta chain was obtained from a study of tumor-infiltrating lymphocytes in primary liver carcinoma. Study details: The study reported T1-T3 N0M0 tumors spanning 4.2 to 10 cm. Each sample had roughly 3.5 to 8 million productive TCRbeta reads regardless of tissue type. Study-level findings and limits: Compared with blood, tumor repertoires held significantly more in their top 250 clones.

V shed 5 bases and J shed 5 bases, with 17 bases lying between them. The CDR3 contains 15 residues. Looked up from germline, CDR1 is MDHEN and CDR2 is SYDVKM. Remarks on this clonotype: Its cognate antigen is unknown.

TCR beta cDNA came from approximately 540 ng total RNA, primed with a constant-region primer. For TCR beta, libraries were produced by three nested multiplex PCR rounds using slightly modified ARM-PCR. Rounds one and two of PCR, each of roughly 10 cycles, were primed with TRBV1-TRBV30 forward primers and a C-beta reverse primer. TCRdb re-called the multiplex PCR reads through MiXCR, storing one row per CDR3 protein. This sample has more than 150,000 distinct CDR3 sequences, with approximately 60% found just once. Alongside blood RNA obtained from unsorted whole blood, germline DNA was also extracted. Approximately 4.3 milliliters of peripheral blood were drawn preoperatively.

The receptor was isolated from a man aged 40-55 years with primary liver carcinoma and hepatitis B virus infection. J is TRBJ2-3 and V is TRBV28; possibly TRBD1 or TRBD2 for D (7 bases each). Specimen: peripheral blood. The CDR3 reads CASSQGDTGGDTQYF. Written as DNA, the CDR3 is TGTGCCAGCAGTCAGGGGGATACGGGAGGAGATACGCAGTATTTT.